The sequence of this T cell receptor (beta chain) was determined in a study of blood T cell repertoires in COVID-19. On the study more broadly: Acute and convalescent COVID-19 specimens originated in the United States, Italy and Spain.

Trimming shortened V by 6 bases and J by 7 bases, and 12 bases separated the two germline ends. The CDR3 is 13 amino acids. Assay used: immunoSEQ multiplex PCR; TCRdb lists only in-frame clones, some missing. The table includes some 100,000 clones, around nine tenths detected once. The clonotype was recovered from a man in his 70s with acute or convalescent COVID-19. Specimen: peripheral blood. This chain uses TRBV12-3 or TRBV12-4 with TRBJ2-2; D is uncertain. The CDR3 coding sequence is TGTGCCAGCAGCGCGCGCGGTCGCGGGGAGCTGTTTTTT. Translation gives CASSARGRGELFF.